Each of the 5 T cell receptor beta chains below was sequenced from the same sample in a study of shared clonotypes between healthy human individuals (dated by TCRdb to the early 2020s). Libraries were constructed by the immunoSEQ multiplex PCR assay. The clones in this table, taken by TCRdb from immuneACCESS, are in-frame only. Not every clone is retained; where verified, under half of the shortfall comes from an unresolved V gene, and the cause of the rest is unknown. This sample is represented by millions of clones; around 93% of them were singletons. The leading ten clones occupy roughly 1.7% of the sample. For the CD8 naive samples, CD45RO-negative cells were positively selected for CCR7, yielding a CD45RA+CCR7+ population from which TemRA cells were excluded. The sample taken for sequencing was naive CD8+ T cells from PBMCs. The sample's cell subset or site label, decoded: CD45RA+CCR7+. The receptors come from a man aged 18 to 29 in good health. Some clones in this sample may be carry-over from other donors' samples.

V usage is TRBV27 and J usage is TRBJ2-1, with TRBD1 matching over 7 bases. The J segment lost 12 bases and the V segment lost 5 bases, leaving 7 bases of the junction unmatched. Germline V gene lookup returns CDR1 MNHEY and CDR2 SMNVEV (reference sequence). The CDR3 is made up of 12 amino acids. DNA of the CDR3: TGTGCCAGCAGTCCGGACAGGATAAGGCAGTTCTTC. Translated: CASSPDRIRQFF.

J is TRBJ2-7 and V is TRBV5-3; tentative D call: TRBD2 (5 bases). TRBV5-3 is known as an ORF, though its function is uncertain. Trimming stripped 2 bases from V and 4 bases from J, with 19 bases between. This CDR3 region has 16 residues. The CDR3 reads CARSLEAVTLGYEQYF. The CDR3 region has the DNA TGTGCCAGAAGCTTAGAAGCGGTCACGCTAGGGTACGAGCAGTACTTC.

This chain links TRBV6-5 with TRBJ1-5; D remains unclear. The V and J ends lost 6 bases and 3 bases respectively, with 9 bases between them. Germline assignment: CDR1 MNHEY and CDR2 SVGAGI. The CDR3 length is 13 residues. CDR3 loop: CASRLDNNQPQHF. The CDR3 bases are TGTGCCAGCAGACTCGACAACAATCAGCCCCAGCATTTT.

This rearrangement joins TRBV27 to TRBJ1-2, with TRBD1 as a possible D gene (5 bases). The germline V gene has CDR1 MNHEY and CDR2 SMNVEV (reference sequence). Trimming shortened V by 0 bases and J by 11 bases, and 19 bases separated the two germline ends. This CDR3 region has 15 residues. CDR3 nucleotides: TGTGCCAGCAGTTTATCCCCGGACATGTCGGAGGTTTACACCTTC. The encoded protein is CASSLSPDMSEVYTF.

The chain employs TRBV19 and TRBJ2-3; possible D gene TRBD2, 6 bases. Germline V CDR1 and CDR2: LNHDA, SQIVND (reference sequence). CDR3 length equals 12 residues. The ends were cut back, 8 bases at V and 12 bases at J, with 18 bases in the middle. The CDR3 nucleotides read TGTGCCAGTCAATGGGGGGACGCGCCTCAGTATTTT. Translation gives CASQWGDAPQYF.